This paragraph reports one TCR beta chain. The specificity of this receptor is unknown. No base qualities exist here, and no much larger clone lies one base off it. This sample was included in a study of early T cells in non-severe SARS-CoV-2 infection (dated by TCRdb to the early 2020s). As for the study more broadly: Because TCR sequencing was done on bulk RNA from unsorted whole blood, the alpha and beta chains could not be paired.

The library relied on 5' RACE. For sequencing, a NextSeq 500 was employed. To correct for sequencing error and PCR bias, the TCR library protocol tagged individual cDNA molecules with unique molecular identifiers. Sequencing covered both TCR alpha and beta chains, and within each sample the abundances of alpha and beta sequences were tightly co-correlated. Per the original workflow: Decombinator V4 was used to perform V gene, J gene and CDR3 annotation of TCR sequences. TCRs were defined as expanded if a significant change between any two time points was detected under a Poisson model with p below 0.0001. TCR abundances were normalised to the total number of TCRs sequenced in each sample and reported as counts per million. MAIT TCRs were defined by TRAV1-2 paired with TRAJ12, TRAJ20 or TRAJ33, and iNKT TCRs by TRAV10 paired with TRAJ18. VDJdb, accessed 1 November 2021, was searched for CMV, EBV and SARS-CoV-2 annotated TCRs, excluding TCRs annotated for multiple antigens. TCRdb passed the public sequencing reads through fastp at Q25 and MiXCR, retaining productive beta sequences. Rows matching on CDR3 protein sequence are summarized as one entry with the most common DNA and genes. These V and J calls rely on TCRdb rather than the paper's analysis. The sample profile shows 100,000 or so distinct CDR3 sequences; under 15% of them were found once. Of the sample, approximately 6.4% is held by the ten largest clones.

CDR3 length: 14 amino acids, cysteine to phenylalanine. The sequence is cut down to CDR3 DNA, 42 bases in frame from base 1. Trimming costs V 1 base and J 6 bases, and their ends lie 12 bases apart. Reading the germline V gene (reference sequence) gives CDR1 LNHDA and CDR2 SQIVND. Broader findings and caveats from the paper: VDJdb matching was skewed toward anti-spike CD8 responses, so virus-specific expansions were likely underestimated and private and CD4 specificities were missed.

This was a case-control study nested in a cohort of healthcare workers in London, UK, who had nasopharyngeal swab PCR tests and blood samples taken every week. Between 23 and 31 March 2020, the week of the UK lockdown, healthcare workers were enrolled and then followed up weekly for as long as 16 weeks. The rearranged segments are TRBV19 and TRBJ1-1; a confident D gene designation cannot be given. Sequencing input: whole blood. This sequence originates from an adult who was a healthcare worker with PCR-confirmed SARS-CoV-2 infection or an uninfected control (not recorded which). DNA sequence: TGTGCCAGTAGTATAGCAGGATCGTTAGCTGAAGCTTTCTTT. Translated, it gives CASSIAGSLAEAFF.